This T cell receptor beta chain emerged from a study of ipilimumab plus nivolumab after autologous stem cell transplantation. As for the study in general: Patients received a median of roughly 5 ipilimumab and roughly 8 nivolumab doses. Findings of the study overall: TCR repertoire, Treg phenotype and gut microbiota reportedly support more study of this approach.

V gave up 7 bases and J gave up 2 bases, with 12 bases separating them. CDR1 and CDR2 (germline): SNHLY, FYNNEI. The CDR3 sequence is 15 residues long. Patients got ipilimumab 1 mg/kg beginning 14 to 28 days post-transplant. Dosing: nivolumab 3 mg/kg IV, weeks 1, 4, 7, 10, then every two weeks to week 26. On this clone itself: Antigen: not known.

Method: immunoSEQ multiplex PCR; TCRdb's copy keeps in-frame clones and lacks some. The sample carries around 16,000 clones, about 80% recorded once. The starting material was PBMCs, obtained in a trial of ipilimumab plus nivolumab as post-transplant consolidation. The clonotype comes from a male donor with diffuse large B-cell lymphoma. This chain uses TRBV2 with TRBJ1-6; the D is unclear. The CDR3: CASTREGAYNSPLHF. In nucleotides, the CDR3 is TGTGCCAGCACTCGAGAGGGCGCCTATAATTCACCCCTCCACTTT. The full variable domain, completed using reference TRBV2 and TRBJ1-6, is EPEVTQTPSHQVTQMGQEVILRCVPISNHLYFYWYRQILGQKVEFLVSFYNNEISEKSEIFDDQFSVERPDGSNFTLKIRSTKLEDSAMYFCASTREGAYNSPLHFGNGTRLTVT.